Presented here are 24 T cell receptor beta chains from one specimen sequenced in a study of PD-1 blockade in classical Hodgkin lymphoma. This table comes from immunoSEQ multiplex PCR, and its TCRdb copy is limited to in-frame clones, with some not included. This table has under 70,000 clones, roughly two thirds appearing once. Brentuximab vedotin exposure varied among the patients, all of whom had relapsed after autologous stem cell transplantation. The source material was peripheral blood mononuclear cells (PBMCs), sampled before the second cycle of nivolumab. These receptors originate from a human donor with classical Hodgkin lymphoma.

The chain recombines TRBV6-1 with TRBJ2-5, with D perhaps TRBD1 or TRBD2 (5 bases each). Germline assignment: CDR1 MNHNS and CDR2 SASEGT. V lost 6 bases and J 6 bases, leaving 20 bases between the germline ends. The CDR3 totals 15 residues. The CDR3 coding sequence is TGTGCCAGCAGCCCTTCATCCGGGGCTGGAAAGACCCAGTACTTC. Protein: CASSPSSGAGKTQYF.

The chain is built from TRBV19 and TRBJ1-2, with 9 bases matching TRBD1. CDR3 length equals 14 residues. The trim removed 4 bases at V and 6 bases at J, leaving 6 bases unmatched. Germline V lookup: CDR1 LNHDA, CDR2 SQIVND (reference sequence). DNA of the CDR3: TGTGCCAGTAGTACACAGGACAGGGGCCATGGCTACACCTTC. Protein sequence: CASSTQDRGHGYTF.

The genes are TRBV28 and TRBJ2-2; possibly TRBD1 or TRBD2 for D (5 bases each). V was trimmed by 3 bases and J by 6 bases, leaving 14 bases between them. The CDR3 contains 15 residues. The germline V gene has CDR1 MDHEN and CDR2 SYDVKM. CDR3 region: CASSFQGVSSGELFF. The CDR3 DNA reads as TGTGCCAGCAGTTTTCAGGGAGTTTCATCCGGGGAGCTGTTTTTT.

The chain employs TRBV5-1 and TRBJ1-2; 7 bases are shared with TRBD1. Germline V gives CDR1 SGHRS, CDR2 YFSETQ. The CDR3 extends over 15 amino acids. The ends lost 0 bases at V and 2 bases at J; junction bases unmatched: 4. CDR3 residues: CASSLEAGGNYGYTF. CDR3 bases: TGCGCCAGCAGCTTGGAGGCAGGGGGAAACTATGGCTACACCTTC. Full variable domain (remainder filled in from reference TRBV5-1 and TRBJ1-2): KAGVTQTPRYLIKTRGQQVTLSCSPISGHRSVSWYQQTPGQGLQFLFEYFSETQRNKGNFPGRFSGRQFSNSRSEMNVSTLELGDSALYLCASSLEAGGNYGYTFGSGTRLTVV.

Only one count was recorded for this clone. This chain links TRBV27 with TRBJ2-7; 8 bases align to TRBD1. V gave up 5 bases and J gave up 2 bases; unmatched junction bases: 5. The CDR3 is 14 amino acids. CDR1 is MNHEY, CDR2 SMNVEV, per germline (reference sequence). DNA for the CDR3: TGTGCCAGCAGTCCCGGGACAGGCCCCTACGAGCAGTACTTC. Protein sequence: CASSPGTGPYEQYF.

This chain uses TRBV2 with TRBJ2-5; D may be TRBD2 (6 bases). The germline V and J ends were trimmed by 5 bases and 2 bases, with 12 bases remaining between them. This CDR3 region has 14 residues. Germline loops: CDR1 SNHLY, CDR2 FYNNEI. The CDR3 is CASSTLAIQETQYF. CDR3 bases: TGTGCCAGCAGTACCCTAGCGATTCAAGAGACCCAGTACTTC.

This rearrangement joins TRBV4-1 to TRBJ1-1, with D unresolved. Trimming pared 2 bases from V and 0 bases from J, leaving 10 bases between. This CDR3 is 15 amino acids long. The germline V gene encodes CDR1 MGHRA and CDR2 YSYEKL. The CDR3 bases are TGCGCCAGCAGCCAATCACGGGTTATGAACACTGAAGCTTTCTTT. Its translation is CASSQSRVMNTEAFF.

This clone turned up a few times. The chain couples TRBV9 to TRBJ1-2, with D possibly matching TRBD1 (5 bases). The germline gives CDR1 SGDLS, CDR2 YYNGEE. V was cut by 0 bases and J by 8 bases, with 20 bases left in between. The CDR3 runs to 16 residues. The CDR3 DNA reads as TGTGCCAGCAGCGTAGCGCAGGGTCCCTCCTCGGGGGGCTACACCTTC. Its translation is CASSVAQGPSSGGYTF.

This sequence joins TRBV27 and TRBJ1-5, with a tentative D call TRBD1 (5 bases). V lost 3 bases, J lost 3 bases, and 12 bases lay in between. CDR1 is MNHEY and CDR2 is SMNVEV in the germline V gene (reference sequence). CDR3 length: 15 residues. CDR3 in amino acids: CASSLTARSNQPQHF. The CDR3 bases are TGTGCCAGCAGTTTGACAGCCCGTTCCAATCAGCCCCAGCATTTT.

Many counts were recorded for this clone. The CDR3 sequence is CSVGWDEQFF. The CDR3 DNA is TGCAGCGTTGGGTGGGATGAGCAGTTCTTC. The chain is built from TRBV29-1 and TRBJ2-1; D is ambiguous. Trimming cost V 4 bases and J 8 bases, with 6 bases left between them. CDR3 length equals 10 residues. Germline V gives CDR1 SQVTM, CDR2 ANQGSEA.

The rearrangement uses TRBV19 and TRBJ2-7, with D perhaps TRBD1 (5 bases). The V end lost 5 bases, the J end lost 5 bases, and 16 bases lay between the germline ends. From germline, CDR1 is LNHDA and CDR2 SQIVND (reference sequence). This CDR3 comprises 14 residues. In nucleotides, the CDR3 is TGTGCCAGTAGTTGGACACGAGGCGCCCACGAGCAGTACTTC. It translates to CASSWTRGAHEQYF.

The DNA for the CDR3 is TGTGCCAGCAGCTTAGGGTCCGGGACAGGCAATGAGCAGTTCTTC. Residues: CASSLGSGTGNEQFF. The gene calls are TRBV7-9 and TRBJ2-1; the match to TRBD1 covers 8 bases. The CDR3 loop spans 15 amino acids. CDR1 and CDR2 (germline): SEHNR, FQNEAQ (reference sequence). Trimming took 1 base from V and 6 from J; bases not matched to a gene: 5.

In its sample, this clone was seen a few times. This rearrangement joins TRBV30 to TRBJ1-2, with TRBD1 matching 10 bases. Germline loops: CDR1 GTSNPN, CDR2 SVGIG (reference sequence). Trimming removed 1 base from V and 4 bases from J; junction bases left unmatched: 9. This CDR3 is built from 16 residues. The CDR3 nucleotides are TGTGCCTGGAGTGGGAGCACCGGGACAGGGGTCTATGGCTACACCTTC. It specifies CAWSGSTGTGVYGYTF.

CDR3 loop: CASSPFKDRGFDEQYF. For the CDR3, the DNA is TGCGCCAGCAGCCCGTTTAAGGACAGGGGTTTCGACGAGCAGTACTTC. V gene TRBV5-1 combines with J gene TRBJ2-5; 9 positions agree with TRBD1. The J call may be mistaken, given a closer DNA end match to TRBJ2-7. CDR1 SGHRS and CDR2 YFSETQ come from the germline V gene. This CDR3 has 16 amino acids.

The chain joins TRBV7-2 to TRBJ1-1, with unresolved D. CDR1 and CDR2 from the germline V gene are SGHTA and FQGNSA. CDR3 length: 12 amino acids. The V and J ends lost 1 base and 4 bases respectively, with 4 bases between them. CDR3 sequence: CASSLDRTEAFF. The CDR3 DNA reads as TGTGCCAGCAGCTTAGACCGCACTGAAGCTTTCTTT.

The rearrangement joins TRBV19 to TRBJ1-6; D ambiguous. Germline-derived CDR1 and CDR2 are LNHDA and SQIVND (reference sequence). This CDR3 contains 12 residues. Trimming removed 3 bases from V and 8 bases from J, with 5 bases in between. The CDR3: CASSITDSPLHF. As DNA, the CDR3 is TGTGCCAGTAGTATCACAGATTCACCCCTCCACTTT.

The rearrangement links TRBV11-3 to TRBJ2-2; 7 bases align to TRBD1. Germline V gene lookup returns CDR1 SGHNT and CDR2 YENEEA. The CDR3 runs to 14 residues. V shed 0 bases, J shed 5 bases, and the junction held 0 bases outside the gene matches. The CDR3: CASSLEQGTGELFF. DNA of the CDR3: TGTGCCAGCAGCTTAGAACAGGGGACCGGGGAGCTGTTTTTT.

The rearrangement joins TRBV7-9 to TRBJ2-2, with 8 bases that match TRBD2. This CDR3 spans 15 amino acids. The V and J ends lost 6 bases and 3 bases, in that order; junction bases with no gene match: 6. Germline-derived CDR1 and CDR2 are SEHNR and FQNEAQ (reference sequence). This chain's CDR3 is CASRSSGRDTGELFF. DNA of the CDR3: TGTGCCAGCAGATCCAGCGGGAGAGACACCGGGGAGCTGTTTTTT.

This clone was counted a few times. The chain uses TRBV7-9 and TRBJ1-2, with D unclear. The length of the CDR3 is 12 residues. The germline V gene encodes CDR1 SEHNR and CDR2 FQNEAQ (reference sequence). Trimming left V 5 bases short and J 7 bases short, with 11 bases between. In nucleotides, the CDR3 is TGTGCCAGCAGCACGTCGAACGGTGGCTACACCTTC. It yields the protein CASSTSNGGYTF.

This clone was detected only once. DNA of the CDR3: TGCGCCAGCAGTGAGTCGACTCGGGGAGATCAGCCCCAGCATTTT. Protein: CASSESTRGDQPQHF. The chain joins TRBV10-2 to TRBJ1-5; D gene uncertain. Trimming took 0 bases from V and 5 from J, leaving 11 bases between them. The germline CDR1 and CDR2 sequences are WSHSY and SAAADI. The CDR3 contains 15 residues.

The chain uses TRBV6-1 and TRBJ2-1; the match to TRBD2 covers 9 bases. J gave up 6 bases and V 6 bases, and 9 bases lay outside the gene matches. Germline values: CDR1 MNHNS, CDR2 SASEGT. This CDR3 has 15 amino acids. CDR3: CASSSVAGVGNEQFF. The CDR3 DNA is TGTGCCAGCAGCTCTGTAGCGGGAGTGGGCAATGAGCAGTTCTTC.

The chain employs TRBV5-1 and TRBJ2-5; TRBD2 aligns across 7 bases. This CDR3 has 15 residues. CDR1 is SGHRS, CDR2 YFSETQ, per germline. V gave up 2 bases and J gave up 3 bases; unmatched junction bases: 7. The CDR3 sequence is CASSFMGLTEETQYF. The DNA of the CDR3 is TGCGCCAGCAGCTTTATGGGACTAACTGAAGAGACCCAGTACTTC.

The chain is built from TRBV4-1 and TRBJ2-2, with 10 nucleotides matching TRBD1. The CDR3 consists of 16 residues. Per the germline V gene, CDR1 is MGHRA and CDR2 is YSYEKL. Unmatched junction bases numbered 5, after V lost 0 bases and J lost 7 bases. Written as DNA, the CDR3 is TGCGCCAGCAGCCAAGATGGGACAGGGGCGGGCGGGGAGCTGTTTTTT. The encoded protein is CASSQDGTGAGGELFF.

Notes on this clone: The junction departs from the called germline gene at one end, perhaps through a read error. The chain combines TRBV7-8 with TRBJ2-7, with 10 bases fitting TRBD2. The CDR3 length is 13 residues. CDR1 is SGHVS and CDR2 is FQNEAQ in the germline V gene. CDR3 sequence reads: CASSSGTSDIQHF. CDR3 DNA: TGTGCCAGCAGCTCCGGGACTAGCGATATTCAGCACTTC.